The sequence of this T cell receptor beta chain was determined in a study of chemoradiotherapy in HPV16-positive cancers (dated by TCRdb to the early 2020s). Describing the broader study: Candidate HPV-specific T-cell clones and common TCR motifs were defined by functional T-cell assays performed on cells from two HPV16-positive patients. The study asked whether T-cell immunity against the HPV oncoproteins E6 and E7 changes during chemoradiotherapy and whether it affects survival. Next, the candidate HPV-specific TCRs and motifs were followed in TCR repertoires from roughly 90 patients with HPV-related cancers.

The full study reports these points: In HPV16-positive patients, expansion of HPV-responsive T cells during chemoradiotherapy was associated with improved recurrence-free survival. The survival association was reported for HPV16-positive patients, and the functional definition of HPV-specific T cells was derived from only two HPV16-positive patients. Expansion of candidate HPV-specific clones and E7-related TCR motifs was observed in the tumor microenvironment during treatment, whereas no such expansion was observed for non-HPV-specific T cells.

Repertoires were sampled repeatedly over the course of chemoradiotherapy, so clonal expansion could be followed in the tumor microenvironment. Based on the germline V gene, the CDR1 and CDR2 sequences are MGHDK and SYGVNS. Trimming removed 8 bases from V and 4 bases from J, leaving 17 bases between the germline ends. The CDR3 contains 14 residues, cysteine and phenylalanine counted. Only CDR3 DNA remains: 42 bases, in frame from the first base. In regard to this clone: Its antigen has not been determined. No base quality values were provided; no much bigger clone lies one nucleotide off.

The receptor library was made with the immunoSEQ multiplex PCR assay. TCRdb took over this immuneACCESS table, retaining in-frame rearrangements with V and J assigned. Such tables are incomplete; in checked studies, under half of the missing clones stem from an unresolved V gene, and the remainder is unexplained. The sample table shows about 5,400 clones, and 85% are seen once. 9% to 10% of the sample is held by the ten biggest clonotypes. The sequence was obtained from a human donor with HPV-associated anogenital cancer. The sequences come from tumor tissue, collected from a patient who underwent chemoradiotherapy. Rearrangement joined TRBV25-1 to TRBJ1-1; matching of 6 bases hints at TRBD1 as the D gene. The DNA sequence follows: TGTGCCAGCGGAGATACAGGGCGGAGCACTGAAGCTTTCTTT. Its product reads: CASGDTGRSTEAFF.